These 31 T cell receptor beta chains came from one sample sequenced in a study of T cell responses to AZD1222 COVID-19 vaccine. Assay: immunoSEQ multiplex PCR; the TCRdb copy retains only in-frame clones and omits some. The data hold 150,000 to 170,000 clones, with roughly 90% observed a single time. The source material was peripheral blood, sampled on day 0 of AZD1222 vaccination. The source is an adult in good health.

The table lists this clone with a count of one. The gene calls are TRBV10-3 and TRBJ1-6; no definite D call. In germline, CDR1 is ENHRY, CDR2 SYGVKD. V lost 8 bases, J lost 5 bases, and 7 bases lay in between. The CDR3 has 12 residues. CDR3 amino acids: CAIGSHNSPLHF. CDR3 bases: TGTGCCATCGGCAGTCATAATTCACCCCTCCACTTT.

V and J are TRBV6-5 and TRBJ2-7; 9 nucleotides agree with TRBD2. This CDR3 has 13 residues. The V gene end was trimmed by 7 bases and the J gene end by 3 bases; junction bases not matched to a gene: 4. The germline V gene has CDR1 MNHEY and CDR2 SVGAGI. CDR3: CASKSSGIYEQYF. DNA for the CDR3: TGTGCCAGCAAATCTAGCGGGATCTACGAGCAGTACTTC.

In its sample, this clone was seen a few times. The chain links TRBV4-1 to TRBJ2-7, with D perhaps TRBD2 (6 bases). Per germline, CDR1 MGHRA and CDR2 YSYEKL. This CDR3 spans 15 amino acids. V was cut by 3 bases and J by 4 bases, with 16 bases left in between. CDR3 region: CASSHPPSGVYEQYF. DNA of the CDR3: TGCGCCAGCAGCCACCCCCCTTCGGGAGTATACGAGCAGTACTTC.

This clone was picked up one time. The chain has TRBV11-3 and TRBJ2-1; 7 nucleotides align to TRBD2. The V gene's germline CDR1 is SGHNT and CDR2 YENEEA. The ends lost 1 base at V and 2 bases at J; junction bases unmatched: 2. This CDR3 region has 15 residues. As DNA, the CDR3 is TGTGCCAGCAGCTTAGGCGGGAGCGCCTACAATGAGCAGTTCTTC. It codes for CASSLGGSAYNEQFF. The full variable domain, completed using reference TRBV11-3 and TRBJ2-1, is EAGVVQSPRYKIIEKKQPVAFWCNPISGHNTLYWYLQNLGQGPELLIRYENEEAVDDSQLPKDRFSAERLKGVDSTLKIQPAELGDSAVYLCASSLGGSAYNEQFFGPGTRLTVL.

CDR3 in DNA: TGTGCCAGCCAGGGGACCCAGGTGGAGGGCGAAAAACTGTTTTTT. Amino acid sequence: CASQGTQVEGEKLFF. This rearrangement joins TRBV19 to TRBJ1-4, with D perhaps TRBD1 (6 bases). The CDR3 consists of 15 residues. CDR1 and CDR2 from the germline V gene are LNHDA and SQIVND (reference sequence). Trimming left V 9 bases short and J 8 bases short, with 22 bases between.

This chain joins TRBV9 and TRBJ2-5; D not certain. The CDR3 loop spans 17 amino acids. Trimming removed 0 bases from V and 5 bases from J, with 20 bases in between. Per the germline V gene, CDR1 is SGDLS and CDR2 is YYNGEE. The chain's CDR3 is CASSVGALGGKVETQYF. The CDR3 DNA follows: TGTGCCAGCAGCGTAGGGGCCCTAGGTGGAAAGGTCGAGACCCAGTACTTC. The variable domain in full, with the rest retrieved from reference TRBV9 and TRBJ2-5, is DSGVTQTPKHLITATGQRVTLRCSPRSGDLSVYWYQQSLDQGLQFLIQYYNGEERAKGNILERFSAQQFPDLHSELNLSSLELGDSALYFCASSVGALGGKVETQYFGPGTRLLVL.

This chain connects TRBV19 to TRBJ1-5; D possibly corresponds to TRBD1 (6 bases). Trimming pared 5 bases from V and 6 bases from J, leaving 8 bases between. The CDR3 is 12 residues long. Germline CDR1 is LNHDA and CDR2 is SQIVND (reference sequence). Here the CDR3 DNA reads TGTGCCAGTAGTGACAGGTCTCAGCCCCAGCATTTT. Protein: CASSDRSQPQHF.

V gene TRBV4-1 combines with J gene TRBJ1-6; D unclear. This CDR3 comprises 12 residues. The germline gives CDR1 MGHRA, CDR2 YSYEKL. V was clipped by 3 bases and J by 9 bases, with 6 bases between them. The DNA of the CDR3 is TGCGCCAGCAGCCAGACTCCTTCACCCCTCCACTTT. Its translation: CASSQTPSPLHF.

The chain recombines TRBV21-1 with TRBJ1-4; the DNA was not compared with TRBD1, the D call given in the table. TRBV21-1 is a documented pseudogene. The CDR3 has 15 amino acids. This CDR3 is CASSGIGATNEKLFF. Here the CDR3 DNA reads TGTGCCAGCAGCGGTATAGGGGCGACTAATGAAAAACTGTTTTTT.

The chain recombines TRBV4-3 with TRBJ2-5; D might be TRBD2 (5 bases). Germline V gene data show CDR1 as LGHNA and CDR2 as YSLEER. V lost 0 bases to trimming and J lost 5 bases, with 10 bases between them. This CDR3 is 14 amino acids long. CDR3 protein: CASSQEAWRETQYF. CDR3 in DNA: TGCGCCAGCAGCCAAGAAGCGTGGAGGGAGACCCAGTACTTC.

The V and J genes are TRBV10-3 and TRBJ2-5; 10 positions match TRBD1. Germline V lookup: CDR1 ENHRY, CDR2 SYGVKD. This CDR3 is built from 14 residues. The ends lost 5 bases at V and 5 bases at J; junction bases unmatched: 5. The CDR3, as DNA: TGTGCCATCAGTAGACAGGGGGCGGAGGAGACCCAGTACTTC. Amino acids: CAISRQGAEETQYF.

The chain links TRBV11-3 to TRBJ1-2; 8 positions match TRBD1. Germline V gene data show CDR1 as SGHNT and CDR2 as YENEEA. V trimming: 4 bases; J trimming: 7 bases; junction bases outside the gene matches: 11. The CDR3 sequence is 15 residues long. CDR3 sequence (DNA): TGTGCCAGCAGCTCATCCACCGCAGGGGGCCGTGGCTACACCTTC. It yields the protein CASSSSTAGGRGYTF.

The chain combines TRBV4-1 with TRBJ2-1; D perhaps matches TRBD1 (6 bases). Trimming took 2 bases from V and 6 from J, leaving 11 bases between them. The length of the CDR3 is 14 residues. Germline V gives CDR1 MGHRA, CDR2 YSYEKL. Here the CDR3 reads CASSQQGPRNEQFF. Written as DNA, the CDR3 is TGCGCCAGCAGCCAACAGGGGCCCCGCAATGAGCAGTTCTTC.

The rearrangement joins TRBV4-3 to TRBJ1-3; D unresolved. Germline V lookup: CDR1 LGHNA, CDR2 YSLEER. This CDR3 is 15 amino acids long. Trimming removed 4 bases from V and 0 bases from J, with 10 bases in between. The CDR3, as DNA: TGCGCCAGCAGCCCGCGGGCCCTCTCTGGAAACACCATATATTTT. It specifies CASSPRALSGNTIYF.

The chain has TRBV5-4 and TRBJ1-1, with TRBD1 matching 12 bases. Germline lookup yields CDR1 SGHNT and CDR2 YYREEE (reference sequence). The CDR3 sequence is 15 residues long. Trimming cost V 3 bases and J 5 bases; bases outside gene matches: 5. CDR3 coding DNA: TGTGCCAGCAGCTGGGGACAGGGGGCGCGGACTGAAGCTTTCTTT. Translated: CASSWGQGARTEAFF. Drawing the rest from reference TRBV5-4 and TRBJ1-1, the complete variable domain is ETGVTQSPTHLIKTRGQQVTLRCSSQSGHNTVSWYQQALGQGPQFIFQYYREEENGRGNFPPRFSGLQFPNYSSELNVNALELDDSALYLCASSWGQGARTEAFFGQGTRLTVV.

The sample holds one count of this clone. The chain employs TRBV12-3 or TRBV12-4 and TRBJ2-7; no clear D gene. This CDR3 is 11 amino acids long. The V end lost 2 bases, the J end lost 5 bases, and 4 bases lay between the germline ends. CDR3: CASSLRHEQYF. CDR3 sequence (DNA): TGTGCCAGCAGTTTAAGGCACGAGCAGTACTTC.

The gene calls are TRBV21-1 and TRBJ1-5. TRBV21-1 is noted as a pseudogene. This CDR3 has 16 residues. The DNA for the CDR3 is TGTGCCAGCAGCACCGGGACGGGTTATAGCAATCAGCCCCAGCATTTT. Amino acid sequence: CASSTGTGYSNQPQHF.

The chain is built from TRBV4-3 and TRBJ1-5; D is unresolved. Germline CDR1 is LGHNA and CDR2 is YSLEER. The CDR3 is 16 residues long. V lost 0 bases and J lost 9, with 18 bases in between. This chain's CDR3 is CASSQEINSRTRPQHF. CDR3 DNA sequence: TGCGCCAGCAGCCAAGAGATAAACAGCCGCACGCGGCCCCAGCATTTT.

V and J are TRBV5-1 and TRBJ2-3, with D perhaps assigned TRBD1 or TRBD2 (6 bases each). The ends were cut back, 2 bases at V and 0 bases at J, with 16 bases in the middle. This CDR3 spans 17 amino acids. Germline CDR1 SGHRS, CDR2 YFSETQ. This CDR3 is CASSFLVGGGSTDTQYF. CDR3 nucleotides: TGCGCCAGCAGCTTTTTAGTAGGGGGAGGTAGCACAGATACGCAGTATTTT.

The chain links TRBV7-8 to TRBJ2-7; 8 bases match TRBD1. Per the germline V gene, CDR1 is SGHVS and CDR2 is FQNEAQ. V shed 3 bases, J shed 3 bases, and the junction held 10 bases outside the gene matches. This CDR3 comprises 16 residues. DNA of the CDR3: TGTGCCAGCAGCTTCCAGGGCCAGGGGGCGTTCTACGAGCAGTACTTC. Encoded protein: CASSFQGQGAFYEQYF.

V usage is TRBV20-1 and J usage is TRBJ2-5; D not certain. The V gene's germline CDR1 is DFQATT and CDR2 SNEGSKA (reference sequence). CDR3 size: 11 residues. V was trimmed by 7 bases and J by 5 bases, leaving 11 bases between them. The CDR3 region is CSEQAGETQYF. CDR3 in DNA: TGCAGTGAGCAAGCTGGGGAGACCCAGTACTTC.

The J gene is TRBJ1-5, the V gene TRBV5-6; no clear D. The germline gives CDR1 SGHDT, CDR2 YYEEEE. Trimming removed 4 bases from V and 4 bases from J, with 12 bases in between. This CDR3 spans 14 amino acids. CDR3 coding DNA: TGTGCCAGCAGCCCCGCTCGACGTAATCAGCCCCAGCATTTT. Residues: CASSPARRNQPQHF.

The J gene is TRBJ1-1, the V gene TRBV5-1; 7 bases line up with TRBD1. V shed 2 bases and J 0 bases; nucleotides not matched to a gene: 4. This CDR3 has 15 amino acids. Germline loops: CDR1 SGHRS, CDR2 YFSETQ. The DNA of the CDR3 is TGCGCCAGCAGCTTTTCGGACAGGCTGAACACTGAAGCTTTCTTT. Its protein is CASSFSDRLNTEAFF.

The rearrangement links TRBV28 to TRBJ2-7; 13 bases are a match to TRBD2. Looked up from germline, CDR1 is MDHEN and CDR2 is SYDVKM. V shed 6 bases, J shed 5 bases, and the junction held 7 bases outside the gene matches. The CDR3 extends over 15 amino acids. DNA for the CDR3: TGTGCCAGCAGCCGGTGGACTAGCGGGAGTGACGAGCAGTACTTC. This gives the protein CASSRWTSGSDEQYF.

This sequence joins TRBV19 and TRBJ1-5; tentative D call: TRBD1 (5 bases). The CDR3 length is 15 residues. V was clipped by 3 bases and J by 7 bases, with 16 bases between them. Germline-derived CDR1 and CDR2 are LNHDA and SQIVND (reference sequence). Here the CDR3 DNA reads TGTGCCAGTAGTATGGGGCGCCCCGGGGACCAGCCCCAGCATTTT. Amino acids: CASSMGRPGDQPQHF.

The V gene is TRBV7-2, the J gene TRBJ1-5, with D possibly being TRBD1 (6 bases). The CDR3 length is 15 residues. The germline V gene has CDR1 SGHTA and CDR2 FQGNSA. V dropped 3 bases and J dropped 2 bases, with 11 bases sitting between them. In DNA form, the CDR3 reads TGTGCCAGCAGCTTTACAGGGCCTGGCAATCAGCCCCAGCATTTT. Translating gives CASSFTGPGNQPQHF.

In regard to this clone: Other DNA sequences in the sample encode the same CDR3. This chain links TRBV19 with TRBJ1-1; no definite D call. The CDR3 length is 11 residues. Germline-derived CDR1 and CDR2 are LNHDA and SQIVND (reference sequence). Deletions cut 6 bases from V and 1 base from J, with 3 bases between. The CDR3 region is CASRRNTEAFF. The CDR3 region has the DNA TGTGCCAGTAGACGGAACACTGAAGCTTTCTTT.

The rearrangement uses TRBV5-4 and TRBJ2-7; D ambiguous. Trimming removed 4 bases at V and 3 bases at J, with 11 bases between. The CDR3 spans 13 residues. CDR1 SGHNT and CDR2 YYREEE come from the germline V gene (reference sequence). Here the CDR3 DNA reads TGTGCCAGCAGCCACCTTGGCGACTACGAGCAGTACTTC. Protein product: CASSHLGDYEQYF.

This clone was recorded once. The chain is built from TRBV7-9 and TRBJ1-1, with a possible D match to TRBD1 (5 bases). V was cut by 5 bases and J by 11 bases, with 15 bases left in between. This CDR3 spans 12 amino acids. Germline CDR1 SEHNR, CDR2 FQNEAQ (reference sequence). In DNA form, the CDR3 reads TGTGCCAGCAGCCCCCAGGGTAACGAGGCTTTCTTT. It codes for CASSPQGNEAFF.

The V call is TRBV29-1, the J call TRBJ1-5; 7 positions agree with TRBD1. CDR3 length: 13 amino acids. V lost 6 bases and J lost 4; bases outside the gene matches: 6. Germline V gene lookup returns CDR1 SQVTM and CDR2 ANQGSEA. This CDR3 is CSVGGTANQPQHF. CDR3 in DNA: TGCAGCGTGGGGGGGACAGCTAATCAGCCCCAGCATTTT.

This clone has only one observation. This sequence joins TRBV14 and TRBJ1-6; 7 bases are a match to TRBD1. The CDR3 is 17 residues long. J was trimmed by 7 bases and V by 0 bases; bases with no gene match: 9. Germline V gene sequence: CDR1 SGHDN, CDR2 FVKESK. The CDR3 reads CASSQDSDRFGNSPLHF. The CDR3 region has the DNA TGTGCCAGCAGCCAAGACTCGGACAGGTTTGGGAATTCACCCCTCCACTTT.